Following are 10 T cell receptor beta chains from one sample sequenced in a study of blood T cell repertoires in COVID-19. The data were produced by immunoSEQ multiplex PCR, yet TCRdb's version contains in-frame clones alone and is incomplete. The repertoire holds about 120,000 clones, with about 78% as singletons. The sample consisted of peripheral blood. The receptors shown here come from a man between 70 and 80 years old with acute or convalescent COVID-19.

The chain uses TRBV14 and TRBJ1-3; D is unresolved. The CDR3 spans 17 residues. Between the trimmed V and J ends, which lost 4 bases and 4 bases, there was a span of 20 bases. From germline, CDR1 is SGHDN and CDR2 FVKESK. Here the CDR3 reads CASSRNTPGSGGNTIYF. The CDR3 bases are TGTGCCAGCAGCCGAAACACTCCGGGGTCCGGCGGAAACACCATATATTTT.

The chain has TRBV6-6 and TRBJ2-2; the match to TRBD2 covers 10 bases. Looked up from germline, CDR1 is MNHNY and CDR2 is SVGAGI (reference sequence). Trimming at V came to 6 bases and at J to 4 bases, leaving 5 bases not matched to a gene. The CDR3 contains 15 residues. CDR3 in amino acids: CASSRGLAVTGELFF. CDR3 coding DNA: TGTGCCAGCAGCCGCGGACTAGCGGTCACCGGGGAGCTGTTTTTT.

The V gene is TRBV4-3, the J gene TRBJ1-1; D is perhaps TRBD1 (5 bases). The ends were cut back, 3 bases at V and 1 base at J, with 15 bases in the middle. The V gene's germline CDR1 is LGHNA and CDR2 YSLEER. The CDR3 runs to 16 residues. CDR3 bases: TGCGCCAGCAGCCAGGCATCACAGGCACCGAACACTGAAGCTTTCTTT. This gives the protein CASSQASQAPNTEAFF.

V usage is TRBV2 and J usage is TRBJ1-2; 9 positions match TRBD1. CDR3 length equals 13 residues. Germline assignment: CDR1 SNHLY and CDR2 FYNNEI. Unmatched junction bases numbered 2, after V lost 1 base and J lost 8 bases. CDR3 sequence: CASSEGQGGGYTF. DNA of the CDR3: TGTGCCAGCAGTGAAGGACAGGGGGGCGGCTACACCTTC.

This clone was seen a handful of times. J is TRBJ1-6 and V is TRBV19; 8 nucleotides agree with TRBD1. The CDR3 runs 16 residues. Per germline, CDR1 LNHDA and CDR2 SQIVND (reference sequence). V shed 5 bases, J shed 0 bases, and the junction held 3 bases outside the gene matches. In nucleotides, the CDR3 is TGTGCCAGTAGTCTAACAGGGGGCTCCTATAATTCACCCCTCCACTTT. Translation: CASSLTGGSYNSPLHF.

CDR3 sequence reads: CASSYLAGTNSPLHF. CDR3 nucleotide sequence: TGTGCCAGCAGTTATCTCGCAGGGACAAATTCACCCCTCCACTTT. This rearrangement joins TRBV6-5 to TRBJ1-6; D is perhaps TRBD1 (6 bases). V was cut by 3 bases and J by 7 bases, with 13 bases left in between. The CDR3 runs 15 residues. Germline V CDR1 and CDR2: MNHEY, SVGAGI.

The chain combines TRBV5-1 with TRBJ1-1, with D uncertain. V lost 0 bases to trimming and J lost 5 bases, with 11 bases between them. The V gene's germline CDR1 is SGHRS and CDR2 YFSETQ. The CDR3 loop spans 14 amino acids. The CDR3 spells CASSLEVRGTEAFF. The DNA of the CDR3 is TGCGCCAGCAGCTTGGAGGTTCGAGGGACTGAAGCTTTCTTT.

The chain couples TRBV5-1 to TRBJ2-5, with TRBD2 as a possible D gene (5 bases). Trimming removed 4 bases from V and 2 bases from J, with 12 bases in between. The CDR3 sequence is 14 residues long. Germline values: CDR1 SGHRS, CDR2 YFSETQ. The CDR3 reads CASSGGLFQETQYF. DNA of the CDR3: TGCGCCAGCAGCGGTGGACTTTTTCAAGAGACCCAGTACTTC. Full variable domain (missing parts from reference TRBV5-1 and TRBJ2-5): KAGVTQTPRYLIKTRGQQVTLSCSPISGHRSVSWYQQTPGQGLQFLFEYFSETQRNKGNFPGRFSGRQFSNSRSEMNVSTLELGDSALYLCASSGGLFQETQYFGPGTRLLVL.

This clone was counted a single time. CDR3: CASSVGTVANYGYTF. In DNA form, the CDR3 reads TGTGCCAGCAGCGTAGGAACAGTGGCTAACTATGGCTACACCTTC. The chain recombines TRBV9 with TRBJ1-2; D not certain. The V end was cut by 0 bases, the J end by 0 bases, with 9 bases between. CDR1 is SGDLS, CDR2 YYNGEE, per germline. The CDR3 is 15 amino acids.

The chain uses TRBV4-3 and TRBJ1-2, with TRBD1 matching over 10 bases. J lost 5 bases, V lost 4 bases, and 1 base had no gene match. The CDR3 has 13 residues. Germline V gene data show CDR1 as LGHNA and CDR2 as YSLEER. The CDR3 is CASSRTGGYGYTF. In nucleotides, the CDR3 is TGCGCCAGCAGCCGGACAGGGGGATATGGCTACACCTTC.